The following is a TCR beta chain sequence with its context. Its antigen is unidentified. TCRdb's copy holds only in-frame clones and misses some; the assay was immunoSEQ multiplex PCR. The table includes about 72,000 clones, over 75% detected once. Trimming took 3 bases from V and 2 from J; bases not matched to a gene: 10. This CDR3 comprises 17 residues. Germline V CDR1 and CDR2: MGHRA, YSYEKL. This entry is derived from a study of T cell responses to AZD1222 COVID-19 vaccine. Whole-study results and caveats: CD4 TCRs associated with vaccination spanned spike, dominating at 160-218 and 743-854. Spike-specific TCR breadth and depth grew following two AZD1222 doses. Clonal diversity was possibly underestimated; the donors were predominantly white British and more often female. Close to half of all spike-specific TCRs reportedly target regions of the variants that are unmutated.

This chain links TRBV4-1 with TRBJ2-3, with TRBD2 identical over 8 bases. The origin of this receptor is an adult in good health. This specimen was peripheral blood, taken on day 0 of AZD1222 vaccination. CDR3 residues: CASSQVFGGADTDTQYF. CDR3 DNA sequence: TGCGCCAGCAGCCAGGTATTCGGGGGGGCCGACACAGATACGCAGTATTTT.